These T cell receptor beta chains were read from a single sample in a study of B cell selection in AIRE deficiency. The repertoire was sequenced with immunoSEQ multiplex PCR; TCRdb's copy has only in-frame clones and lacks some. The sample has about 25,000 clones, nearly 97% seen once. Sequencing was done on a sample of CD4+CD127+ conventional T cells sorted from PBMCs. These receptor sequences come from a human donor in good health. Both conserved end residues are part of each CDR3. A D gene is named only where the DNA matches it firmly. Not every row has a clone size; where given, it reads once, few, many or a size class.

v_gene: TRBV7-2; d_gene: NA; len: 12; abundance: NA; j_gene: TRBJ1-3; CDR3nt: TGTGCCAGCAGCTTAAATGGAAACACCATATATTTT; CDR3aa: CASSLNGNTIYF
v_gene: TRBV6-6; d_gene: TRBD1; len: 15; abundance: once; j_gene: TRBJ1-3; CDR3nt: TGTGCCAGCAGAACACAGGGGTATACTGGAAACACCATATATTTT; CDR3aa: CASRTQGYTGNTIYF
v_gene: TRBV4-1; d_gene: NA; len: 17; abundance: NA; j_gene: TRBJ2-7; CDR3nt: TGCGCCAGCAGCCAATCGACCGGGACACGGAGCTCCTACGAGCAGTACTTC; CDR3aa: CASSQSTGTRSSYEQYF
v_gene: TRBV11-3; d_gene: TRBD1; len: 14; abundance: NA; j_gene: TRBJ1-3; CDR3nt: TGTGCCAGCAGCCCCGGGACAGCCGGAAACACCATATATTTT; CDR3aa: CASSPGTAGNTIYF
v_gene: TRBV5-1; d_gene: NA; len: 15; abundance: once; j_gene: TRBJ2-7; CDR3nt: TGCGCCAGCAGCTTGGCCGAGACAGGTGGCAACGAGCAGTACTTC; CDR3aa: CASSLAETGGNEQYF
v_gene: TRBV6-5; d_gene: NA; len: 14; abundance: NA; j_gene: TRBJ2-2; CDR3nt: TGTGCCAGCAGTAGGACGTTCAACACCGGGGAGCTGTTTTTT; CDR3aa: CASSRTFNTGELFF
v_gene: TRBV9; d_gene: NA; len: 15; abundance: NA; j_gene: TRBJ1-1; CDR3nt: TGTGCCAGCAGCGTAGAGGCAGGGCTGTTAGCTGAAGCTTTCTTT; CDR3aa: CASSVEAGLLAEAFF
v_gene: TRBV9; d_gene: NA; len: 14; abundance: NA; j_gene: TRBJ1-3; CDR3nt: TGTGCCAGCAGCGCCGGGACATCAGGAAACACCATATATTTT; CDR3aa: CASSAGTSGNTIYF
v_gene: TRBV2; d_gene: NA; len: 13; abundance: NA; j_gene: TRBJ1-3; CDR3nt: TGTGCCAACCACCCAGGGGCAGGAAACACCATATATTTT; CDR3aa: CANHPGAGNTIYF
v_gene: TRBV25-1; d_gene: TRBD1; len: 16; abundance: NA; j_gene: TRBJ1-4; CDR3nt: TGTGCCAGCAGTGAGGGAGGGGGCGGTGTTTCCGAAAAACTGTTTTTT; CDR3aa: CASSEGGGGVSEKLFF
v_gene: TRBV15; d_gene: NA; len: 13; abundance: NA; j_gene: TRBJ1-1; CDR3nt: TGTGCCACCAGCAGGGATAAAGACTGGCCCGCTTTCTTT; CDR3aa: CATSRDKDWPAFF
v_gene: TRBV19; d_gene: NA; len: 13; abundance: once; j_gene: TRBJ2-7; CDR3nt: TGTGCCAGCAGACCCAAAAGCTCCTACGAGCAGTACTTC; CDR3aa: CASRPKSSYEQYF
v_gene: TRBV5-1; d_gene: NA; len: 15; abundance: once; j_gene: TRBJ1-5; CDR3nt: TGCGCCAGCAGCTTGTTAGGGGCATATTGGCAGCCCCAGCATTTT; CDR3aa: CASSLLGAYWQPQHF
v_gene: TRBV4-2; d_gene: TRBD1; len: 15; abundance: NA; j_gene: TRBJ1-5; CDR3nt: TGTGCCAGCAGCAAGGACAGGGGTGGGGATCAGCCCCAGCATTTT; CDR3aa: CASSKDRGGDQPQHF
v_gene: TRBV5-1; d_gene: TRBD1; len: 14; abundance: NA; j_gene: TRBJ1-2; CDR3nt: TGCGCCAGCAGCTTACCGGACAGGGGTTATGGCTACACCTTC; CDR3aa: CASSLPDRGYGYTF
v_gene: TRBV4-2; d_gene: NA; len: 15; abundance: NA; j_gene: TRBJ2-7; CDR3nt: TGTGCCAGCAGCCAAGACCGGAACCCGATCTACGAGCAGTACTTC; CDR3aa: CASSQDRNPIYEQYF
v_gene: TRBV18; d_gene: TRBD2; len: 15; abundance: NA; j_gene: TRBJ2-3; CDR3nt: TGTGCCAGCTCGCCACAAAGCGGGAGAGCGGATACGCAGTATTTT; CDR3aa: CASSPQSGRADTQYF